This T cell receptor (beta chain) was recorded in a study of cytomegalovirus exposure and HLA in healthy donors. Comments on this clone: What it binds is not known.

Broader study findings: Many donors carried some public TCRs, although rarity characterized most TCR sequences. Evidence from a later analysis indicated that most CMV-associated TCR beta chains looked HLA-restricted.

The study ran its PCR with 60 Vbeta and 13 Jbeta primers. Repertoires were generated with immunoSEQ multiplex PCR, while TCRdb's copy carries only in-frame clones and drops some. The table shows about 100,000 clones, with more than 75% occurring only once. The germline gives CDR1 KGHSH, CDR2 LQKENI. The CDR3 is made up of 15 amino acids. Germline trimming cut 5 bases from V and 5 bases from J; bases unmatched to any gene: 7. The sample consisted of PBMCs. This TCR derives from a woman in her 50s in good health and CMV-seropositive. The chain combines TRBV18 with TRBJ2-3, with TRBD1 matching over 10 bases. CDR3 nucleotide sequence: TGTGCCAGCTCATCTAGGACAGGGGGGAGAGATACGCAGTATTTT. Its protein is CASSSRTGGRDTQYF.